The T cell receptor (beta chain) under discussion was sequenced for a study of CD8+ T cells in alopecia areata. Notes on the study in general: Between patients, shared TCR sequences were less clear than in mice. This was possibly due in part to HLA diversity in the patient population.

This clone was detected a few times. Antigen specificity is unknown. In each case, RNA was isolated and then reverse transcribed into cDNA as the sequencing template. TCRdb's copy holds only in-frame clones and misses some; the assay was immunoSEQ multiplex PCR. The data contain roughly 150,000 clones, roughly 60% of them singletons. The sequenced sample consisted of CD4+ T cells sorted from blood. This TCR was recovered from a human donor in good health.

DNA for the CDR3: TGTGCCAGCAGCCCCCCCGTGGAGACCCAGTACTTC. This gives the protein CASSPPVETQYF. The chain employs TRBV28 and TRBJ2-5; D remains ambiguous. Trimming removed 6 bases from V and 5 bases from J, with 10 bases in between. Germline V gene sequence: CDR1 MDHEN, CDR2 SYDVKM. This CDR3 is 12 amino acids long.